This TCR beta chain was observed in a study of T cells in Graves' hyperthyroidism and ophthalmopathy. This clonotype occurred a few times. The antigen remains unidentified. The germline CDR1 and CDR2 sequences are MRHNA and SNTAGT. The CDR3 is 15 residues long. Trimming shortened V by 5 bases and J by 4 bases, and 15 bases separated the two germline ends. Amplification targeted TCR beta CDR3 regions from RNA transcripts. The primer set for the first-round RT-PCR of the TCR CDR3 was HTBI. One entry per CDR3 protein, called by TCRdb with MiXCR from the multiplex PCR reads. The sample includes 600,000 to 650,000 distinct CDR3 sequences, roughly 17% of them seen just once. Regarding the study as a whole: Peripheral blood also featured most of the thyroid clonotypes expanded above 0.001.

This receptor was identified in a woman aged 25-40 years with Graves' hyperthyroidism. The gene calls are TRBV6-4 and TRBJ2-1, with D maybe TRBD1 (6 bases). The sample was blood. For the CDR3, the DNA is TGTGCCAGCAGTAGTGGGGCAGGGGAATACAATGAGCAGTTCTTC. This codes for CASSSGAGEYNEQFF.